This passage covers 6 T cell receptor beta chains from one sample sequenced in a study of STAT5B mutations in CD4+ large granular lymphocyte leukemia. Produced via immunoSEQ multiplex PCR; TCRdb's table is partial and in-frame only. This table has approximately 40,000 clones, about four fifths appearing once. Material: CD4+ T cells from blood buffy coats. The receptors here all came from a human donor in good health.

The chain links TRBV18 to TRBJ1-5; 9 bases line up with TRBD1. The CDR3 runs to 18 residues. With V trimmed by 4 bases and J by 5 bases, 15 bases remained unmatched. Germline V gene lookup returns CDR1 KGHSH and CDR2 LQKENI. CDR3 DNA sequence: TGTGCCAGCTCACTCTTAGCCCCGACAGGGGGGACGGATCAGCCCCAGCATTTT. Protein: CASSLLAPTGGTDQPQHF.

The chain has TRBV19 and TRBJ2-3; D is undetermined. CDR1 is LNHDA and CDR2 is SQIVND in the germline V gene (reference sequence). V was trimmed by 4 bases and J by 1 base, leaving 9 bases between them. This CDR3 has 14 amino acids. CDR3 coding DNA: TGTGCCAGTAGTACGAGGCAGGGCACAGATACGCAGTATTTT. Protein: CASSTRQGTDTQYF.

To note about this clone: Other DNA sequences in this specimen translate into the identical CDR3. The chain links TRBV4-3 to TRBJ2-3, with D maybe TRBD2 (6 bases). CDR1 is LGHNA, CDR2 YSLEER, per germline. This CDR3 spans 15 amino acids. Trimming cost V 3 bases and J 0 bases, with 10 bases left between them. This CDR3 is CASSQTSGSTDTQYF. CDR3 in DNA: TGCGCCAGCAGCCAGACTAGTGGAAGCACAGATACGCAGTATTTT.

The chain recombines TRBV13 with TRBJ2-2; 8 bases line up with TRBD1. Germline CDR1 PRHDT, CDR2 FYEKMQ (reference sequence). The ends lost 1 base at V and 7 bases at J; junction bases unmatched: 11. The CDR3 has 17 residues. The CDR3 nucleotides read TGTGCCAGCAGCTTAGTATGGGCAGGGGGCACCGTCGGGGAGCTGTTTTTT. The encoded protein is CASSLVWAGGTVGELFF.

V is TRBV27 and J is TRBJ1-6; 7 nucleotides line up with TRBD1. The CDR3 has 16 amino acids. Germline CDR1 reads MNHEY; CDR2 reads SMNVEV (reference sequence). V gave up 6 bases and J gave up 2 bases; unmatched junction bases: 7. The CDR3 region has the DNA TGTGCCAGCAGAGAACAGGGGAGGCCCTATAATTCACCCCTCCACTTT. Translation: CASREQGRPYNSPLHF.

This clone was observed a few times. This chain joins TRBV13 and TRBJ2-7; D gene uncertain. CDR3 length equals 13 residues. Trimming cost V 1 base and J 5 bases, with 9 bases left between them. Germline values: CDR1 PRHDT, CDR2 FYEKMQ (reference sequence). This CDR3 is CASSLALRDEQYF. The CDR3 region has the DNA TGTGCCAGCAGCTTAGCACTGCGCGACGAGCAGTACTTC. The entire variable domain, with the rest obtained from reference TRBV13 and TRBJ2-7, is as follows: AAGVIQSPRHLIKEKRETATLKCYPIPRHDTVYWYQQGPGQDPQFLISFYEKMQSDKGSIPDRFSAQQFSDYHSELNMSSLELGDSALYFCASSLALRDEQYFGPGTRLTVT.